This record concerns one T cell receptor (beta chain) sequence. Its antigen target is currently unknown. Base-call qualities are not available, and no considerably larger clone is one nucleotide away. This sample was included in a study of graft-versus-host responses after intestinal transplantation (dated by TCRdb to the early 2020s). For the wider study: The transplants that recipients got were multivisceral, liver-intestinal, or isolated intestinal. To identify alloreactive clones, pre-transplant mixed lymphocyte reaction products were sequenced and then compared with unstimulated pre-transplant donor and recipient T cells. Graft-versus-host and host-versus-graft alloreactive T cell clones were tracked in the graft, circulation and bone marrow after intestinal transplantation using bulk TCR-beta CDR3 sequencing. Instead of going to the commercial service, samples from a few later patients were sequenced in-house on an Illumina MiSeq and processed with MiXCR. Every recipient was given anti-thymocyte globulin induction, then maintenance tacrolimus and steroids for roughly three years. A cohort of approximately 24 intestinal transplant recipients, including one retransplant, was enrolled, and 3 patients lacking pretransplant specimens were excluded. A peak of at least 4% donor T cells among recipient peripheral blood mononuclear cells was the definition used for donor T cell macrochimerism.

Trimming removed 7 bases from V and 0 bases from J; the gene matches leave 9 bases unexplained. The germline V gene gives CDR1 as SNHLY and CDR2 as FYNNEI. The CDR3 has 17 amino acids, counting the end cysteine and phenylalanine. Only the CDR3 part of the read is kept: 51 bases, read in frame from the first base. Libraries were built with the immunoSEQ multiplex PCR assay. Adaptive Biotechnologies carried out high-throughput TCR-beta CDR3 sequencing of genomic DNA for most patients. As for how the authors treated the data: Adaptive's ImmunoSEQ software supplied the TCR sequencing data for around 19 patients, while MiXCR and VDJtools were used to process a few other patients. CDR3 nucleotide sequences shared between donor and recipient were removed because the origin of such sequences could not be assigned. To be classed as alloreactive, a clone needed at least 2-fold expansion over unstimulated cells and a minimum CFSE-low frequency of 0.002% (template counts) or 0.001% (read counts). Clones were considered mappable if detected in sequenced pre-transplant spleen, lymph node, or MLR CFSE-low populations of the donor or recipient. The cumulative frequency of alloreactive clones was calculated as a percentage of all sequences, weighted by copy number. TCRdb took over this immuneACCESS table, retaining in-frame rearrangements with V and J assigned. Such tables are incomplete; in checked studies, under half of the missing clones stem from an unresolved V gene, and the remainder is unexplained. V and J calls and clone size come straight from that table; D and trimming were deduced from the DNA. The sample table shows under 75,000 clones, and approximately 91% are seen once. The biggest ten clones account for approximately 1.7% of the sample.

On the study overall, not on this receptor specifically: The relatively low number and heterogeneity of intestinal transplant patients limited the conclusions. Early after transplant, declines in HvG clones were associated with peak levels of circulating GvH clones. In patients with donor T cell macrochimerism, the allografts had high GvH to HvG T cell clonal ratios. GvH clones were detected in recipient bone marrow, and some of these GvH clones were observed earlier in ileal mucosa or blood, consistent with an intestinal mucosal origin.

Intraepithelial and lamina propria lymphocytes were isolated from graft specimens using dithiothreitol, EDTA incubations and collagenase D digestion. Bulk TCR-beta sequencing was performed on serial intestinal graft biopsy specimens collected as late as 600 days after transplant. Sequencing was performed on ileum tissue, taken more than 350 days after transplant. The source of this sequence is a human patient who received an intestinal transplant, so some T cells may come from the graft donor. The receptor chain draws on TRBV2 and TRBJ2-7, and 13 junctional nucleotides match TRBD2. The CDR3 protein: CASNPPTSGGVSYEQYF. The sequence in DNA is TGTGCCAGCAACCCCCCTACTAGCGGGGGGGTCTCCTACGAGCAGTACTTC. The full variable domain, completed from the reference TRBV2 and TRBJ2-7 proteins outside the CDR3, reads EPEVTQTPSHQVTQMGQEVILRCVPISNHLYFYWYRQILGQKVEFLVSFYNNEISEKSEIFDDQFSVERPDGSNFTLKIRSTKLEDSAMYFCASNPPTSGGVSYEQYFGPGTRLTVT.